The T cell receptor beta chain described here comes from a study of T cell changes during pregnancy in multiple sclerosis. Sequenced by immunoSEQ multiplex PCR; TCRdb stores in-frame clones only, minus some. The sample holds 20,000 to 25,000 clones; less than 95% are singletons and the top ten take roughly 0.7%. The CDR3 length is 12 residues. CDR1 is SGHTA and CDR2 is FQGNSA in the germline V gene. Deletions cut 5 bases from V and 4 bases from J, with 8 bases between. The receptor was isolated from a female donor with multiple sclerosis, enrolled in a pregnancy study. The V gene is TRBV7-2, the J gene TRBJ1-2; the D is unclear. Sample: CD4+ T cells from peripheral blood mononuclear cells, taken in the third trimester of pregnancy. CDR3: CASSRGSYGYTF. For the CDR3, the DNA is TGTGCCAGCAGCCGAGGAAGCTATGGCTACACCTTC.